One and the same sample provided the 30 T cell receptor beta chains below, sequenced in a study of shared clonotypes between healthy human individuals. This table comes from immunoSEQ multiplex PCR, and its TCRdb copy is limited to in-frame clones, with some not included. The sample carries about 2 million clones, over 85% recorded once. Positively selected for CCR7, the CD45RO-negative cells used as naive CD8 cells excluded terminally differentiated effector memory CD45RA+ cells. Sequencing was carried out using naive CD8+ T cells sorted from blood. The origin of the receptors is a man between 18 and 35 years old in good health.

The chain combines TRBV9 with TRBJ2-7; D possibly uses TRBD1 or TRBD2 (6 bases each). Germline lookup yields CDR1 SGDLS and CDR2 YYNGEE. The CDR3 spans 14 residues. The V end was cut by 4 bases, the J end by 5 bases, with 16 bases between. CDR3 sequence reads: CASSLGGGTHEQYF. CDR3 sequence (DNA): TGTGCCAGCAGCCTAGGAGGGGGAACGCACGAGCAGTACTTC.

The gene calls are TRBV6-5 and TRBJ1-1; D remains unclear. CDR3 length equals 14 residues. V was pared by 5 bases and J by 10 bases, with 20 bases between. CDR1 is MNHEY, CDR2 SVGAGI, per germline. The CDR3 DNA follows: TGTGCCAGCAGTGACACCGGACCCACGCATGTAGCTTTCTTT. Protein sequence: CASSDTGPTHVAFF.

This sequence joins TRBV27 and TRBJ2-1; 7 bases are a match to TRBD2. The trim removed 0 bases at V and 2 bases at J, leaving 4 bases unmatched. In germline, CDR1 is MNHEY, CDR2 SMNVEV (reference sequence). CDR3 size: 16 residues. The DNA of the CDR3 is TGTGCCAGCAGTTTATCTGGCGGGAGTGCCTACAATGAGCAGTTCTTC. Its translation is CASSLSGGSAYNEQFF.

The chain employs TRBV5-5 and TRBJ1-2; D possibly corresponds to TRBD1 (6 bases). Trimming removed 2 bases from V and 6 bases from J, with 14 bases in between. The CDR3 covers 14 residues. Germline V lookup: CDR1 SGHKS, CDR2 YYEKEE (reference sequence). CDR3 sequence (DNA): TGTGCCAGCAGCTTCTTACCCGGGACACATGGCTACACCTTC. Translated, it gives CASSFLPGTHGYTF.

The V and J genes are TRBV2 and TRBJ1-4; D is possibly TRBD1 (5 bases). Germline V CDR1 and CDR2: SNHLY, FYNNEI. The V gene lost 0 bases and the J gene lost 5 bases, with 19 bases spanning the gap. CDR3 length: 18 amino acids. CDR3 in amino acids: CASSEALLGTPENEKLFF. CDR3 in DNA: TGTGCCAGCAGTGAAGCGCTTCTGGGGACCCCTGAGAATGAAAAACTGTTTTTT.

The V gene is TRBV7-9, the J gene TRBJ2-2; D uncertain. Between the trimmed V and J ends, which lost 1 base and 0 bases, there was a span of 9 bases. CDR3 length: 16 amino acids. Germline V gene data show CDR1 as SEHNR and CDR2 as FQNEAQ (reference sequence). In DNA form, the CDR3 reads TGTGCCAGCAGCTTAGATCATTTAGCGAACACCGGGGAGCTGTTTTTT. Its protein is CASSLDHLANTGELFF.

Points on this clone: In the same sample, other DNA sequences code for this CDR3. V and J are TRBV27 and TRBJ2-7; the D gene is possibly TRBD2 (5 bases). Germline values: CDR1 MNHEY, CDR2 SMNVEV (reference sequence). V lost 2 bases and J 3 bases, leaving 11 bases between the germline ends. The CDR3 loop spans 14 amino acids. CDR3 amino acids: CASSLAPTSYEQYF. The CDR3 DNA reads TGTGCCAGCAGTTTAGCCCCCACTAGCTACGAGCAGTACTTC.

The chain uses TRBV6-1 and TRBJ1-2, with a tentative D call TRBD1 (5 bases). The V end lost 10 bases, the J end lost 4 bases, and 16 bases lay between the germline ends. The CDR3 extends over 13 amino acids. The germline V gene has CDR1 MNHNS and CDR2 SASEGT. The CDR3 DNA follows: TGTGCCACCCGGGACGGAGGTCCCTATGGCTACACCTTC. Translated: CATRDGGPYGYTF.

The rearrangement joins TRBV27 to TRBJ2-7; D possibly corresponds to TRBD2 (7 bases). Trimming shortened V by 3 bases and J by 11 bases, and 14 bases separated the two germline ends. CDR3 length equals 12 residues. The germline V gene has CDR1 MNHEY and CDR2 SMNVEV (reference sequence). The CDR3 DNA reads TGTGCCAGCAGTTTTGGGGGGGCGGAGGAGTACTTC. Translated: CASSFGGAEEYF.

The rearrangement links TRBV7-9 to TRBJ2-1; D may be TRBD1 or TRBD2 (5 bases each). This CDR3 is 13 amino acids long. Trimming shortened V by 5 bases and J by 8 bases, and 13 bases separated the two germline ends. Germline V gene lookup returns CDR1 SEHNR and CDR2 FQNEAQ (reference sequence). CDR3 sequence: CASSPPLGDEQFF. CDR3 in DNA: TGTGCCAGCAGCCCCCCCTTGGGGGATGAGCAGTTCTTC.

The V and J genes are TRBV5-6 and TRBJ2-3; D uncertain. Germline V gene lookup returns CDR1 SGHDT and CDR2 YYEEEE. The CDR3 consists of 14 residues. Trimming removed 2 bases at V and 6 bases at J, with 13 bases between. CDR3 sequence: CASSFPNLGDTQYF. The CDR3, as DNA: TGTGCCAGCAGCTTTCCGAACCTGGGGGATACGCAGTATTTT.

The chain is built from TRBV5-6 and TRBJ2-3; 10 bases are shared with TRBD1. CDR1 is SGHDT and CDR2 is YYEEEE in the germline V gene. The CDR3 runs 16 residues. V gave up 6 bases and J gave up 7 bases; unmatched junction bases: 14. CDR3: CASTVESGQGLHTQYF. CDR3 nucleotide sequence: TGTGCCAGCACCGTTGAGTCGGGACAGGGGCTACATACGCAGTATTTT.

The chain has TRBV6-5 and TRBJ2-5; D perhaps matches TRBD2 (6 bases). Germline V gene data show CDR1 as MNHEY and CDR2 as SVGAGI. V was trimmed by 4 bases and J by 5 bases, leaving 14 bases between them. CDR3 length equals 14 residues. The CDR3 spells CASSFVSRGETQYF. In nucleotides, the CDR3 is TGTGCCAGCAGTTTCGTATCCCGGGGGGAGACCCAGTACTTC.

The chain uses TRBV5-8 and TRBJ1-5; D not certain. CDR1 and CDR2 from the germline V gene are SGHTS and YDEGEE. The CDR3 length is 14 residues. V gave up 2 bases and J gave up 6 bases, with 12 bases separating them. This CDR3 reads CASSLEGVPQPQHF. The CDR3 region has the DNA TGTGCCAGCAGCTTAGAGGGTGTCCCTCAGCCCCAGCATTTT.

CDR3 sequence (DNA): TGTGCCAGCAGTCCCAGCCGGGGAGAAGCTGTGAGCGAGCAGTACTTC. Residues: CASSPSRGEAVSEQYF. This chain uses TRBV27 with TRBJ2-7; tentatively, D is TRBD2 (5 bases). The length of the CDR3 is 16 residues. The germline V and J ends were trimmed by 5 bases and 6 bases, with 23 bases remaining between them. Germline V CDR1 and CDR2: MNHEY, SMNVEV (reference sequence).

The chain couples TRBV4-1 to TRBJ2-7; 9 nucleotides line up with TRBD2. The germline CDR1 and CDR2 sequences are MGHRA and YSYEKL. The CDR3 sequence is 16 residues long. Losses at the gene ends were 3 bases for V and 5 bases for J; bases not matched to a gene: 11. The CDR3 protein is CASSHLQAGGSHEQYF. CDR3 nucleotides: TGCGCCAGCAGCCATCTTCAAGCGGGAGGATCGCACGAGCAGTACTTC.

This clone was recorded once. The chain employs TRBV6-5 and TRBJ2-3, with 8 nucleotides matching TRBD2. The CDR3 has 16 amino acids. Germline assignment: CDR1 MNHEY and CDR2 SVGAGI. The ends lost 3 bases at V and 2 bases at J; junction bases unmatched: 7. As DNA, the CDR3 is TGTGCCAGCAGTTATTCTGAGCGGGGGAACACAGATACGCAGTATTTT. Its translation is CASSYSERGNTDTQYF.

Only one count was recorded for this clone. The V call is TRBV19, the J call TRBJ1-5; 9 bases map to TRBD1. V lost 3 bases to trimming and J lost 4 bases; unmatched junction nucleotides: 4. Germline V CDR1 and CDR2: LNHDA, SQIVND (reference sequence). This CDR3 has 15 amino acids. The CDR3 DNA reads TGTGCCAGTAGTATGGGGGGACAGGGTAATCAGCCCCAGCATTTT. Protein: CASSMGGQGNQPQHF.

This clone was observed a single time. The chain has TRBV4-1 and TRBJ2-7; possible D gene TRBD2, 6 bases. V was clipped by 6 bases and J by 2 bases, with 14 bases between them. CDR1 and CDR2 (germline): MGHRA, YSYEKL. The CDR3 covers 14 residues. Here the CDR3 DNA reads TGCGCCAGCAGGACCGGGACTGGAACCTACGAGCAGTACTTC. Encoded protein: CASRTGTGTYEQYF.

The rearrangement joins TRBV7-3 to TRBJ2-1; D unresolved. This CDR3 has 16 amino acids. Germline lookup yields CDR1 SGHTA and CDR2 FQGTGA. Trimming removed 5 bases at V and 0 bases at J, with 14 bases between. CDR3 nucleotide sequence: TGTGCCAGCAGCCCCGAAGGGTGGAGCTCCTACAATGAGCAGTTCTTC. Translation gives CASSPEGWSSYNEQFF.

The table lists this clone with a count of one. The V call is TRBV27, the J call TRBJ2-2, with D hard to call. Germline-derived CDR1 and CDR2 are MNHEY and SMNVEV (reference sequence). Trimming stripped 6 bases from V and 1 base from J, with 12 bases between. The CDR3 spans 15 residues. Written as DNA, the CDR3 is TGTGCCAGCAGACCCCCCTTGGGGAACACCGGGGAGCTGTTTTTT. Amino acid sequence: CASRPPLGNTGELFF.

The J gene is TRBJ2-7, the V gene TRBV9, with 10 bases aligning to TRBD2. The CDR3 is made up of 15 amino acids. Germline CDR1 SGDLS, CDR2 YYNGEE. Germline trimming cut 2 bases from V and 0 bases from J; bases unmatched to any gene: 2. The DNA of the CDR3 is TGTGCCAGCAGCGTTAGCGGGGGGCCCTCCTACGAGCAGTACTTC. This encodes CASSVSGGPSYEQYF.

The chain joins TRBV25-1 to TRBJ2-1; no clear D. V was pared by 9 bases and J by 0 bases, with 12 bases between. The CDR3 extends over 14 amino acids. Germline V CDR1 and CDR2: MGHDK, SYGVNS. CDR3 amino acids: CASRAVSSYNEQFF. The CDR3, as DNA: TGTGCCAGTAGGGCAGTCAGCTCCTACAATGAGCAGTTCTTC.

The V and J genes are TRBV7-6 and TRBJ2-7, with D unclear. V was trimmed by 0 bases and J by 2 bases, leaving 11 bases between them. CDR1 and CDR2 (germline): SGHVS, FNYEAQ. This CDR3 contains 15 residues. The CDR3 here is CASSLAGDFAYEQYF. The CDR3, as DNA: TGTGCCAGCAGCTTAGCAGGTGATTTCGCCTACGAGCAGTACTTC.

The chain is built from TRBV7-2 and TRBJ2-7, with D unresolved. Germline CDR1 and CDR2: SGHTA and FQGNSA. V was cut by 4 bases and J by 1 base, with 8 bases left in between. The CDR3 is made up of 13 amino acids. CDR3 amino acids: CASSSPLSYEQYF. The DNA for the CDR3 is TGTGCCAGCAGCTCCCCGTTGTCCTACGAGCAGTACTTC.

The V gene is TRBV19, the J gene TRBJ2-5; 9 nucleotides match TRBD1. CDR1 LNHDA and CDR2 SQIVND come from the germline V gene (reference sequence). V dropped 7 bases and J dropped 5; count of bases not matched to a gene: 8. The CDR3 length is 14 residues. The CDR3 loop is CASTPQGAGETQYF. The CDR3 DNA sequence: TGTGCCAGTACCCCACAGGGGGCCGGGGAGACCCAGTACTTC.

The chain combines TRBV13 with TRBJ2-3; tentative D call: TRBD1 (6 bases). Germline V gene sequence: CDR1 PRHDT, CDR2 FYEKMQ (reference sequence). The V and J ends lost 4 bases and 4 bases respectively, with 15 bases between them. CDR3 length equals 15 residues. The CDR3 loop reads CASSSTGILADTQYF. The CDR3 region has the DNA TGTGCCAGCAGCTCCACAGGGATCCTGGCAGATACGCAGTATTTT.

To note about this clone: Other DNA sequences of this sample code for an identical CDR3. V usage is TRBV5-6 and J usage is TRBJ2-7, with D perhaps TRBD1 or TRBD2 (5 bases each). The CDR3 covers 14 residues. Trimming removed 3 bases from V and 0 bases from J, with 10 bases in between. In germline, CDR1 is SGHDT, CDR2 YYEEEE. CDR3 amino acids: CASSWDRSSYEQYF. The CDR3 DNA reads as TGTGCCAGCAGCTGGGACCGGAGCTCCTACGAGCAGTACTTC.

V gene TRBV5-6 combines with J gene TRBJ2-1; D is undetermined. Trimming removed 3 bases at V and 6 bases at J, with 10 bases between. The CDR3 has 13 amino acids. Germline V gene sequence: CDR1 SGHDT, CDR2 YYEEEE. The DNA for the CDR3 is TGTGCCAGCAGCTGGGATATACCCAATGAGCAGTTCTTC. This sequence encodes CASSWDIPNEQFF.

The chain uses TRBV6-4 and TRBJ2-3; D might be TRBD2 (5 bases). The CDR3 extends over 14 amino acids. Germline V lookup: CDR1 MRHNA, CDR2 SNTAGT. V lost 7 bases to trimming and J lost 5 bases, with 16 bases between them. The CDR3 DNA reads TGTGCCAGCACCGGGCCGGGAATTAGAGATACGCAGTATTTT. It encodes CASTGPGIRDTQYF.